A single sample is the source of the 28 T cell receptor beta chains below, sequenced in a study of T cells after yellow fever vaccination. MiXCR was run by TCRdb on the 5' RACE reads, yielding one entry per CDR3 protein. The sample yields 150,000 to 200,000 distinct CDR3 sequences, roughly 9% seen once. This material consisted of CD8+ T cells sorted from PBMCs, taken 45 days after the yellow fever booster vaccination. The receptors were sampled from a young man who received the YFV17D yellow fever vaccine.

The chain uses TRBV25-1 and TRBJ1-3; D is undetermined. This CDR3 is 17 amino acids long. V was clipped by 0 bases and J by 2 bases, with 14 bases between them. Germline CDR1 reads MGHDK; CDR2 reads SYGVNS. CDR3 bases: TGTGCCAGCAGTGAATATGATCGGAAGGGTCCTGGAAACACCATATATTTT. As protein: CASSEYDRKGPGNTIYF.

This clonotype was counted only a few times. The chain has TRBV13 and TRBJ2-1, with 8 positions matching TRBD2. CDR3 size: 16 residues. Germline V CDR1 and CDR2: PRHDT, FYEKMQ (reference sequence). With V trimmed by 1 base and J by 8 bases, 10 bases remained unmatched. CDR3: CASSLAAGGQSDEQFF. The CDR3 DNA reads as TGTGCCAGCAGCTTAGCGGCGGGGGGTCAATCGGATGAGCAGTTCTTC.

CDR3 sequence reads: CASSQVGSGGLGADTQYF. Here the CDR3 DNA reads TGCGCCAGCAGCCAAGTAGGTAGCGGGGGCCTGGGGGCAGATACGCAGTATTTT. V gene TRBV4-3 combines with J gene TRBJ2-3; 9 nucleotides align to TRBD2. The CDR3 spans 18 residues. Trimming at V came to 1 base and at J to 4 bases, leaving 12 bases not matched to a gene. Germline-derived CDR1 and CDR2 are LGHNA and YSLEER.

Only a few counts were recorded for this clonotype. V usage is TRBV7-9 and J usage is TRBJ2-5, with a weak D call TRBD1 (6 bases). Germline-derived CDR1 and CDR2 are SEHNR and FQNEAQ (reference sequence). The CDR3 loop spans 15 amino acids. Trimming removed 0 bases at V and 1 base at J, with 9 bases between. The CDR3 reads CASSLAGRGQETQYF. The CDR3 DNA sequence: TGTGCCAGCAGCTTAGCCGGCAGGGGCCAAGAGACCCAGTACTTC.

This clonotype showed up many times. This chain joins TRBV3-1 and TRBJ1-1, with D uncertain. The CDR3 length is 17 residues. V lost 0 bases and J lost 0, with 14 bases in between. Germline assignment: CDR1 LGHDT and CDR2 YNNKEL (reference sequence). CDR3: CASSQDPWGVMNTEAFF. CDR3 coding DNA: TGTGCCAGCAGCCAAGATCCCTGGGGAGTCATGAACACTGAAGCTTTCTTT.

V and J are TRBV7-8 and TRBJ2-3, with 7 nucleotides matching TRBD2. V gave up 2 bases and J gave up 3 bases; unmatched junction bases: 8. The germline V gene has CDR1 SGHVS and CDR2 FQNEAQ. This CDR3 spans 16 amino acids. CDR3 DNA: TGTGCCAGCAGCTTATGGCGGGAGCCGGGAACAGATACGCAGTATTTT. Translation gives CASSLWREPGTDTQYF.

The genes are TRBV7-9 and TRBJ1-3, with unresolved D. CDR1 is SEHNR, CDR2 FQNEAQ, per germline (reference sequence). The CDR3 totals 13 residues. Deletions cut 4 bases from V and 6 bases from J, with 10 bases between. Here the CDR3 reads CASSSALENTIYF. As DNA, the CDR3 is TGTGCCAGCAGCTCAGCCCTTGAAAACACCATATATTTT.

This chain connects TRBV7-3 to TRBJ2-2; TRBD1 matches at 8 bases. CDR3 length: 14 residues. Germline CDR1 and CDR2: SGHTA and FQGTGA. The V segment lost 5 bases and the J segment 7 bases; nucleotides outside the gene matches: 6. CDR3 sequence: CASSRFDRGGELFF. As DNA, the CDR3 is TGTGCCAGCAGCCGATTTGACAGGGGCGGGGAGCTGTTTTTT.

This clonotype was detected a few times. CDR3 bases: TGTGCCAGCAGCCAAGAGGGTTTCCTCTTGAACACTGAAGCTTTCTTT. It encodes CASSQEGFLLNTEAFF. This rearrangement joins TRBV4-2 to TRBJ1-1, with D uncertain. Deletions cut 0 bases from V and 0 bases from J, with 11 bases between. The CDR3 totals 16 residues. The germline gives CDR1 LGHNA, CDR2 YNFKEQ.

The chain links TRBV6-6 to TRBJ2-1; D may be TRBD1 or TRBD2 (5 bases each). Germline CDR1 is MNHNY and CDR2 is SVGAGI (reference sequence). This CDR3 has 15 residues. V lost 4 bases and J lost 2, with 12 bases in between. The CDR3 sequence: CASSSRDQAYNEQFF. CDR3 bases: TGTGCCAGCAGTTCCCGGGACCAAGCCTACAATGAGCAGTTCTTC.

The chain links TRBV7-3 to TRBJ2-5, with TRBD2 matching over 8 bases. The CDR3 length is 16 residues. The V segment lost 4 bases and the J segment 4 bases; nucleotides outside the gene matches: 11. Germline CDR1 reads SGHTA; CDR2 reads FQGTGA. CDR3 bases: TGTGCCAGCAGCTCTGTTGGGGGACTAGGGCTAGAGACCCAGTACTTC. This encodes CASSSVGGLGLETQYF.

This chain connects TRBV4-2 to TRBJ2-7; 7 nucleotides line up with TRBD2. The V and J ends lost 4 bases and 6 bases, in that order; junction bases with no gene match: 6. Germline V gene data show CDR1 as LGHNA and CDR2 as YNFKEQ. This CDR3 has 13 residues. As DNA, the CDR3 is TGTGCCAGCAGCCTGGGAGGGGCCTCCGAGCAGTACTTC. Amino acids: CASSLGGASEQYF.

This clonotype was counted a few times. The chain has TRBV6-5 and TRBJ2-6; unclear D gene. CDR3 length: 14 residues. Germline V gives CDR1 MNHEY, CDR2 SVGAGI. The ends were cut back, 6 bases at V and 2 bases at J, with 8 bases in the middle. The CDR3 is CASREATGANVLTF. The CDR3 DNA reads as TGTGCCAGCAGAGAGGCAACTGGGGCCAACGTCCTGACTTTC.

In its sample, this clonotype was seen a few times. V and J are TRBV29-1 and TRBJ2-5; 13 bases match TRBD2. CDR1 and CDR2 from the germline V gene are SQVTM and ANQGSEA. V shed 5 bases and J 3 bases; nucleotides not matched to a gene: 3. This CDR3 region has 14 residues. DNA of the CDR3: TGCAGCGTTCCCGGGACTAGCGGGGAAGAGACCCAGTACTTC. Translation: CSVPGTSGEETQYF.

The rearrangement joins TRBV30 to TRBJ2-7; D could derive from TRBD1 or TRBD2 (6 bases each). Germline V gives CDR1 GTSNPN, CDR2 SVGIG (reference sequence). The CDR3 runs to 14 residues. The V end lost 0 bases, the J end lost 1 base, and 10 bases lay between the germline ends. The CDR3 DNA is TGTGCCTGGAGTGTCGGAGGGGGATCCTACGAGCAGTACTTC. Its translation is CAWSVGGGSYEQYF.

The table lists this clonotype with a few counts. The rearrangement joins TRBV4-1 to TRBJ2-3, with D unclear. V was trimmed by 1 base and J by 4 bases, leaving 12 bases between them. Per the germline V gene, CDR1 is MGHRA and CDR2 is YSYEKL. The CDR3 length is 15 residues. The CDR3 sequence: CASSQGVTFPDTQYF. CDR3 sequence (DNA): TGCGCCAGCAGCCAAGGCGTGACGTTCCCAGATACGCAGTATTTT.

The chain uses TRBV6-6 and TRBJ1-2; no definite D call. There are 13 residues in the CDR3. CDR1 MNHNY and CDR2 SVGAGI come from the germline V gene (reference sequence). Trimming removed 5 bases at V and 6 bases at J, with 13 bases between. CDR3: CASSAAGPDGYTF. The DNA of the CDR3 is TGTGCCAGCAGTGCAGCGGGCCCTGATGGCTACACCTTC.

This clonotype was detected only a few times. V and J are TRBV20-1 and TRBJ2-3; 10 bases align to TRBD2. The trim removed 2 bases at V and 5 bases at J, leaving 7 bases unmatched. Per germline, CDR1 DFQATT and CDR2 SNEGSKA (reference sequence). The CDR3 totals 15 residues. The CDR3 here is CSARKRGGLVDTQYF. The CDR3, as DNA: TGCAGTGCTAGAAAGCGGGGGGGCCTGGTAGATACGCAGTATTTT.

Only a few counts were recorded for this clonotype. The V gene is TRBV6-6, the J gene TRBJ2-1; 12 bases align to TRBD1. The V gene's germline CDR1 is MNHNY and CDR2 SVGAGI (reference sequence). V was pared by 4 bases and J by 15 bases, with 16 bases of the junction left unmatched. The length of the CDR3 is 16 residues. As DNA, the CDR3 is TGTGCCAGCAGTTCGGTACCGGGACAGGGGGCGCGAGATAGGTTCTTC. Translating gives CASSSVPGQGARDRFF.

This clonotype was recorded many times. This chain links TRBV12-3 or TRBV12-4 with TRBJ2-5; the match to TRBD1 covers 11 bases. CDR3 size: 14 residues. The junction had 2 bases not matched to a gene; V was cut back by 4 bases and J by 4 bases. In DNA form, the CDR3 reads TGTGCCAGCAGTTGGGGGACAGGGGGAGAGACCCAGTACTTC. It codes for CASSWGTGGETQYF.

This clonotype was seen many times. The gene calls are TRBV6-1 and TRBJ2-5, with unresolved D. The ends were cut back, 2 bases at V and 4 bases at J, with 5 bases in the middle. The germline V gene encodes CDR1 MNHNS and CDR2 SASEGT. The CDR3 covers 12 residues. CDR3 DNA: TGTGCCAGCAGTGAACTGGTAGAGACCCAGTACTTC. Translation gives CASSELVETQYF.

CDR3 bases: TGTGCCAGCGGGGTCGACAGGCCGAATGAAAAACTGTTTTTT. Protein product: CASGVDRPNEKLFF. V usage is TRBV21-1 and J usage is TRBJ1-4; the table's D call of TRBD1 was not tested on the DNA. TRBV21-1 is designated a pseudogene. The CDR3 is made up of 14 amino acids.

The rearrangement uses TRBV25-1 and TRBJ1-2; 7 bases are shared with TRBD1. This CDR3 contains 13 residues. Germline assignment: CDR1 MGHDK and CDR2 SYGVNS. J lost 8 bases, V lost 7 bases, and 10 bases had no gene match. Here the CDR3 reads CASMETGLPGYTF. The DNA for the CDR3 is TGTGCCAGCATGGAGACAGGGCTGCCAGGCTACACCTTC.

The genes are TRBV5-1 and TRBJ1-1; no clear D gene. This CDR3 spans 14 amino acids. V was shortened by 6 bases and J by 0 bases, with 12 bases between the two germline ends. Looked up from germline, CDR1 is SGHRS and CDR2 is YFSETQ. The CDR3 loop reads CASTVGTMNTEAFF. The CDR3, as DNA: TGCGCCAGCACCGTCGGAACAATGAACACTGAAGCTTTCTTT.

The J gene is TRBJ1-5, the V gene TRBV5-5; 7 nucleotides align to TRBD1. J lost 0 bases, V lost 4 bases, and 7 bases had no gene match. The CDR3 has 16 residues. Germline CDR1 SGHKS, CDR2 YYEKEE (reference sequence). The DNA for the CDR3 is TGTGCCAGCAGCCCTGACAGGGTGGGTAGCAATCAGCCCCAGCATTTT. Protein: CASSPDRVGSNQPQHF.

The chain combines TRBV20-1 with TRBJ2-1, with TRBD2 matching over 7 bases. J lost 5 bases, V lost 1 base, and 8 bases had no gene match. The CDR3 consists of 15 residues. The germline V gene has CDR1 DFQATT and CDR2 SNEGSKA (reference sequence). In DNA form, the CDR3 reads TGCAGTGCTAGAGTTGGGACTAACCTCAACAATGAGCAGTTCTTC. It is translated as CSARVGTNLNNEQFF.

There are many counts of this clonotype. The gene calls are TRBV27 and TRBJ1-2; 7 bases match TRBD1. This CDR3 is 13 amino acids long. V trimming: 5 bases; J trimming: 8 bases; junction bases outside the gene matches: 8. CDR1 MNHEY and CDR2 SMNVEV come from the germline V gene (reference sequence). Written as DNA, the CDR3 is TGTGCCAGCAGTACGCTCAGGGGGGACGGCTACACCTTC. Translation gives CASSTLRGDGYTF.

The J gene is TRBJ2-7, the V gene TRBV27; no definite D call. CDR1 is MNHEY and CDR2 is SMNVEV in the germline V gene (reference sequence). This CDR3 is built from 15 residues. Trimming shortened V by 5 bases and J by 1 base, and 15 bases separated the two germline ends. Written as DNA, the CDR3 is TGTGCCAGCAGTCCCACCAGAAGTCCATCCTACGAGCAGTACGTC. Translating gives CASSPTRSPSYEQYV.